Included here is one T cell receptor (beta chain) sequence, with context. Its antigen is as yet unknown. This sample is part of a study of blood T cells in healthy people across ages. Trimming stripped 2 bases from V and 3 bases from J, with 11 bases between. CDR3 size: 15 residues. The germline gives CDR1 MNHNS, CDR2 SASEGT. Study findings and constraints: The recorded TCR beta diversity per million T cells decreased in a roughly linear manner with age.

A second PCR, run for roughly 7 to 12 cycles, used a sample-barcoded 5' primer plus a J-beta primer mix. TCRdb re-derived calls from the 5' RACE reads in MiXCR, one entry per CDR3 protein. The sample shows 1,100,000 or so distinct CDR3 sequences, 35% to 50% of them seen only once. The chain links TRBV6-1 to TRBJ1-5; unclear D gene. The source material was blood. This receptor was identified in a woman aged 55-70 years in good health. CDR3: CASSENSTPNQPQHF. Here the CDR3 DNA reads TGTGCCAGCAGTGAAAATTCGACCCCCAATCAGCCCCAGCATTTT.